These 20 T cell receptor beta chains originate from one sample sequenced in a study of blood T cells in healthy people across ages. Using a J-beta primer mix together with a sample-barcoded 5' primer, a second PCR was run for roughly 7 to 12 cycles. A single record per CDR3 protein comes from TCRdb applying MiXCR to the 5' RACE reads. The data contain 650,000 to 700,000 distinct CDR3 sequences, 32% of them singletons. Material: blood. These receptors were taken from a woman aged 80 or over in good health.

A few counts support this clonotype. A much bigger clone sits one base away, suggesting this may be a read error. CDR3 in DNA: TGCGCCAGCAGCTTCGAGGGGGCCAACGTCCTGACTTTC. The encoded protein is CASSFEGANVLTF. The V and J genes are TRBV5-1 and TRBJ2-6; D gene ambiguous. This CDR3 spans 13 amino acids. V gave up 2 bases and J gave up 4 bases, with 4 bases separating them. Germline assignment: CDR1 SGHRS and CDR2 YFSETQ.

The sample holds many counts of this clonotype. This chain connects TRBV5-1 to TRBJ1-2; a possible D gene is TRBD1 (6 bases). The V end lost 1 base, the J end lost 3 bases, and 13 bases lay between the germline ends. This CDR3 is 15 amino acids long. The germline V gene encodes CDR1 SGHRS and CDR2 YFSETQ. CDR3 nucleotide sequence: TGCGCCAGCAGCTTGAATGGCCCAGGGGACTATGGCTACACCTTC. As protein: CASSLNGPGDYGYTF.

Of note for this clonotype: A clone one base away is much larger, so this may be a read error. The chain uses TRBV5-1 and TRBJ2-5; the D gene could be TRBD1 or TRBD2 (5 bases each). The CDR3 is made up of 16 amino acids. Germline assignment: CDR1 SGHRS and CDR2 YFSETQ. The CDR3 sequence is CTSSSTGTTGGETQYF. The CDR3 DNA follows: TGCACCAGCAGCAGTACCGGGACGACCGGCGGAGAGACCCAGTACTTC.

This clonotype was seen only a few times. At one end, the junction sequence differs from germline, possibly due to a read error. The J gene is TRBJ2-7, the V gene TRBV6-2 or TRBV6-3; 7 bases are a match to TRBD1. Germline V gene data show CDR1 as MNHEY and CDR2 as SVGEGT. The CDR3 runs 14 residues. The CDR3 nucleotides are TGTGCCGGCAGCTCCGGGACAGAGTTCTACGAGCAGTACTTC. Its translation: CAGSSGTEFYEQYF.

In its sample, this clonotype was seen many times. The chain links TRBV6-6 to TRBJ2-5, with D tentatively TRBD2 (6 bases). This CDR3 spans 14 amino acids. Trimming pared 6 bases from V and 5 bases from J, leaving 16 bases between. CDR1 and CDR2 from the germline V gene are MNHNY and SVGAGI (reference sequence). The CDR3 nucleotides are TGTGCCAGCAGCCGCGGGACCCCCGGGGAGACCCAGTACTTC. Its translation is CASSRGTPGETQYF.

There are many counts of this clonotype. The chain carries TRBV6-6 and TRBJ1-5, with D hard to call. V was shortened by 0 bases and J by 1 base, with 7 bases between the two germline ends. Germline assignment: CDR1 MNHNY and CDR2 SVGAGI (reference sequence). The CDR3 is 15 amino acids. The CDR3 spells CASSYSDGSNQPQHF. CDR3 nucleotide sequence: TGTGCCAGCAGTTACTCGGACGGCAGCAATCAGCCCCAGCATTTT.

This clonotype came up a few times. A single base separates this from a much larger clone, so it may be a read error. The gene calls are TRBV5-1 and TRBJ2-4; D is unclear. Germline V gives CDR1 SGHRS, CDR2 YFSETQ. The CDR3 is 14 residues long. Trimming pared 0 bases from V and 2 bases from J, leaving 6 bases between. CDR3 nucleotide sequence: TGCGCCAGCAGCTTGGACGACCCCAAAAACATTCAGTACTTC. Protein product: CASSLDDPKNIQYF.

This clonotype has only a few counts. A read error is possible here, since a much larger clone lies one base away. The chain recombines TRBV5-1 with TRBJ2-5; D is possibly TRBD1 (6 bases). The J call may be mistaken, given a closer DNA end match to TRBJ2-7. Germline V gives CDR1 SGHRS, CDR2 YFSETQ. This CDR3 comprises 14 residues. The CDR3 region has the DNA TGCGCCAGCAGCTTGGGACAGGAGCGGCCCGAGCAGTACTTC. Translated: CASSLGQERPEQYF.

This clonotype was observed at least ten times. The rearrangement joins TRBV6-1 to TRBJ2-4; 14 nucleotides line up with TRBD2. The CDR3 extends over 16 amino acids. Germline CDR1 is MNHNS and CDR2 is SASEGT. V was pared by 4 bases and J by 6 bases, with 5 bases of the junction left unmatched. The CDR3: CASSGTSGGRGNIQYF. CDR3 nucleotides: TGTGCCAGCAGTGGGACTAGCGGGGGGCGCGGAAACATTCAGTACTTC.

At least ten counts were recorded for this clonotype. This chain connects TRBV29-1 to TRBJ1-5; TRBD1 is a possible D gene (5 bases). The CDR3 runs 12 residues. Germline CDR1 and CDR2: SQVTM and ANQGSEA. V was cut by 5 bases and J by 9 bases, with 14 bases left in between. CDR3 sequence: CSVTTGSGPQHF. The CDR3 nucleotides read TGCAGCGTTACCACAGGCTCCGGGCCCCAGCATTTT.

Comment on this clonotype: Given a much more abundant clone one base away, this may be a read error. The chain couples TRBV12-5 to TRBJ2-5; D may match TRBD1 or TRBD2 (5 bases each). The length of the CDR3 is 14 residues. Germline lookup yields CDR1 LGHNT and CDR2 FRNRAP. Trimming left V 4 bases short and J 3 bases short, with 12 bases between. The DNA for the CDR3 is TGTGCTAGTGGTTGGGACGGACTGAAAGAGACCCAGTACTTC. It encodes CASGWDGLKETQYF.

The table lists this clonotype with many counts. Possible read error: a much larger clone is one base away. The chain has TRBV3-1 and TRBJ1-4; D call uncertain. This CDR3 spans 16 amino acids. The V gene's germline CDR1 is LGHDT and CDR2 YNNKEL (reference sequence). CDR3: CASSQYMSSTNEKRFF. CDR3 in DNA: TGTGCCAGCAGCCAGTATATGAGTTCAACTAATGAAAAACGGTTTTTT.

This clonotype was detected many times. The rearrangement links TRBV9 to TRBJ2-3, with 9 bases that match TRBD1. V was clipped by 3 bases and J by 5 bases; unmatched bases: 4. The germline V gene encodes CDR1 SGDLS and CDR2 YYNGEE. This CDR3 spans 14 amino acids. The CDR3, as DNA: TGTGCCAGCAGCGCGAGGGACAGGGAAGATACGCAGTATTTT. As protein: CASSARDREDTQYF.

This clonotype appeared a few times. A read error may produce the germline difference seen at one junction end. This rearrangement joins TRBV14 to TRBJ2-6, with TRBD1 as a possible D gene (5 bases). CDR1 is SGHDN and CDR2 is FVKESK in the germline V gene. The CDR3 runs 14 residues. The CDR3 DNA sequence: TGTGCCAGCAGCCAAGATTTTGGGGCCAACGTCCGGACTTTC. It translates to CASSQDFGANVRTF. The full variable domain, completed using reference TRBV14 and TRBJ2-6, is EAGVTQFPSHSVIEKGQTVTLRCDPISGHDNLYWYRRVMGKEIKFLLHFVKESKQDESGMPNNRFLAERTGGTYSTLKVQPAELEDSGVYFCASSQDFGANVRTFGAGSRLTVL.

With respect to this clonotype: This may arise from a read error, as a much more abundant clone is one base away. This rearrangement joins TRBV29-1 to TRBJ2-1; TRBD2 aligns across 10 bases. The DNA end favors TRBJ2-7, so the J call may be wrong. This CDR3 has 16 amino acids. Germline CDR1 is SQVTM and CDR2 is ANQGSEA. CDR3 sequence: CSAGAQSGGAYNEQYF. The CDR3, as DNA: TGCAGCGCTGGGGCCCAAAGCGGGGGGGCCTACAATGAGCAGTACTTC.

The chain employs TRBV5-5 and TRBJ2-1; possibly TRBD1 for D (5 bases). V lost 1 base and J lost 4, with 12 bases in between. Per the germline V gene, CDR1 is SGHKS and CDR2 is YYEKEE (reference sequence). There are 15 residues in the CDR3. The CDR3 protein is CASSLNTGAYNEQFF. CDR3 DNA sequence: TGTGCCAGCAGCTTGAATACTGGGGCTTACAATGAGCAGTTCTTC.

About this clonotype: This could be a read error, since a much larger clone is one nucleotide away. This chain connects TRBV5-1 to TRBJ2-6; 7 nucleotides agree with TRBD2. Looked up from germline, CDR1 is SGHRS and CDR2 is YFSETQ. This CDR3 region has 15 residues. CDR3 residues: CASSRSGSGADVLTF. For the CDR3, the DNA is TGCGCCAGCAGCCGTTCGGGGAGCGGGGCCGACGTCCTGACTTTC.

This clonotype was seen just once. This chain joins TRBV12-3 or TRBV12-4 and TRBJ1-3; maybe TRBD1 (6 bases). There are 16 residues in the CDR3. Trimming took off 6 bases at V and 0 bases at J, with 15 bases between the two ends. The CDR3 loop is CASSQLQGFSGNTIYF. DNA of the CDR3: TGTGCCAGCAGCCAACTCCAGGGGTTCTCTGGAAACACCATATATTTT.

The chain is built from TRBV20-1 and TRBJ2-1; TRBD2 agrees at 7 bases. J gave up 7 bases and V 4 bases, and 1 base lay outside the gene matches. Germline V gene data show CDR1 as DFQATT and CDR2 as SNEGSKA (reference sequence). The CDR3 has 11 residues. CDR3 sequence: CSAISGNEQFF. As DNA, the CDR3 is TGCAGTGCTATTAGCGGGAATGAGCAGTTCTTC.

Details on this clonotype: This may come from a read error, since a much larger clone is one base off. The chain employs TRBV4-2 and TRBJ2-1; D perhaps matches TRBD2 (7 bases). The CDR3 is made up of 16 amino acids. From germline, CDR1 is LGHNA and CDR2 YNFKEQ. As DNA, the CDR3 is TGTGCCGGCAGCCAAGATTGGGGGGGCCTCAGCGATGAGCAGTTCTTC. Amino acids: CAGSQDWGGLSDEQFF.